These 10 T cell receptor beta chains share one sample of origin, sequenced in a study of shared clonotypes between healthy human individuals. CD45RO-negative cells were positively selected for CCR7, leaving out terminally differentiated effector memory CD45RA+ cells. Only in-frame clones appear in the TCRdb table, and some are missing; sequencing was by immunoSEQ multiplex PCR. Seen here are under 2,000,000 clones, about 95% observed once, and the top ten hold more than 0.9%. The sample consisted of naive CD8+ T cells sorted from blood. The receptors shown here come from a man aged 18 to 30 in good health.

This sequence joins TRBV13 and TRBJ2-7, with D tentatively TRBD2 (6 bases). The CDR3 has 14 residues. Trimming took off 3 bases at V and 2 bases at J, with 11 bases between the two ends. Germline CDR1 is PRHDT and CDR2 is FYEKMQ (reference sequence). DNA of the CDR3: TGTGCCAGCAGCTTGGTGTCGGGAGCCTACGAGCAGTACTTC. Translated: CASSLVSGAYEQYF.

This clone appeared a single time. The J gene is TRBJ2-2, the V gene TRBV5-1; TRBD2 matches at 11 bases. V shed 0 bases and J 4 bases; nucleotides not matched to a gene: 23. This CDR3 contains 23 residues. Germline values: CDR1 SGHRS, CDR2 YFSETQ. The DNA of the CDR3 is TGCGCCAGCAGCTTGGCTTTTATTGCTAGCGGGGGGCCGACCCCCCCGAGCACCGGGGAGCTGTTTTTT. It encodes CASSLAFIASGGPTPPSTGELFF. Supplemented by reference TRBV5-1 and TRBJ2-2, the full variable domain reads KAGVTQTPRYLIKTRGQQVTLSCSPISGHRSVSWYQQTPGQGLQFLFEYFSETQRNKGNFPGRFSGRQFSNSRSEMNVSTLELGDSALYLCASSLAFIASGGPTPPSTGELFFGEGSRLTVL.

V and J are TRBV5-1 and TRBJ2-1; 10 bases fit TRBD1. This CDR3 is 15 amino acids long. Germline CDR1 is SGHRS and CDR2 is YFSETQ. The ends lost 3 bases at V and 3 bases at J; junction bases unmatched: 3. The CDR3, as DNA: TGCGCCAGCAGCTACCGGGACAGGGGCTACAATGAGCAGTTCTTC. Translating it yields CASSYRDRGYNEQFF.

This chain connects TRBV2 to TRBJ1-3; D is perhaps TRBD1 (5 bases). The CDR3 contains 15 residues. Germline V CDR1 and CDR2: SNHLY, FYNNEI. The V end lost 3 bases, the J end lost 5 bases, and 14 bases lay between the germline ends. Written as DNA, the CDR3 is TGTGCCAGCAGTGATGGTCAGGGTGGCCGAAACACCATATATTTT. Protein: CASSDGQGGRNTIYF. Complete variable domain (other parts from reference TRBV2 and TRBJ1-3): EPEVTQTPSHQVTQMGQEVILRCVPISNHLYFYWYRQILGQKVEFLVSFYNNEISEKSEIFDDQFSVERPDGSNFTLKIRSTKLEDSAMYFCASSDGQGGRNTIYFGEGSWLTVV.

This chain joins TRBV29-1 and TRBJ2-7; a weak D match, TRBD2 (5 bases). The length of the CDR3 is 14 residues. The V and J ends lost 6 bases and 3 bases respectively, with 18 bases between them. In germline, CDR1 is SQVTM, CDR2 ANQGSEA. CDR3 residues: CSVGLGRAGYEQYF. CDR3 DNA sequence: TGCAGCGTGGGCCTCGGACGGGCGGGCTACGAGCAGTACTTC.

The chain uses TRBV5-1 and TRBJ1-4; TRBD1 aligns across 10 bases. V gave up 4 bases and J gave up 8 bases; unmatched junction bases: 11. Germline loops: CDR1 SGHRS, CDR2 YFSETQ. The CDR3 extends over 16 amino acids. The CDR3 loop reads CASSAYPGQGNEKLFF. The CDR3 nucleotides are TGCGCCAGCAGCGCGTACCCGGGACAGGGGAACGAAAAACTGTTTTTT.

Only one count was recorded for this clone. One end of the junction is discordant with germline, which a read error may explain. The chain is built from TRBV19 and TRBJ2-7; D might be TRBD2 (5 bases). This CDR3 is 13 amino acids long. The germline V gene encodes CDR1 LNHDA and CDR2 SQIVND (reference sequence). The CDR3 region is CASSMGETYGQYF. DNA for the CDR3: TGTGCCAGTAGTATGGGAGAGACTTACGGGCAGTACTTC. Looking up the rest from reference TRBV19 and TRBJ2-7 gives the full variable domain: DGGITQSPKYLFRKEGQNVTLSCEQNLNHDAMYWYRQDPGQGLRLIYYSQIVNDFQKGDIAEGYSVSREKKESFPLTVTSAQKNPTAFYLCASSMGETYGQYFGPGTRLTVT.

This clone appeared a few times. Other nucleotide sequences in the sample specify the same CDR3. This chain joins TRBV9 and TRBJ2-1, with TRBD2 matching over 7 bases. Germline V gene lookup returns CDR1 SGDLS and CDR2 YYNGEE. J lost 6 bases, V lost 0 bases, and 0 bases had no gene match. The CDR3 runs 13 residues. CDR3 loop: CASSVGTSNEQFF. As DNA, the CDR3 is TGTGCCAGCAGCGTAGGGACTAGCAATGAGCAGTTCTTC.

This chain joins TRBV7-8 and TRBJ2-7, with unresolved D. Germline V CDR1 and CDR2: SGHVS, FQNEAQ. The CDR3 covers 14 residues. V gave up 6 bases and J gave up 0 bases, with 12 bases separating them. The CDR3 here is CASSDARDSYEQYF. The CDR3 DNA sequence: TGTGCCAGCAGTGACGCCCGAGACTCCTACGAGCAGTACTTC.

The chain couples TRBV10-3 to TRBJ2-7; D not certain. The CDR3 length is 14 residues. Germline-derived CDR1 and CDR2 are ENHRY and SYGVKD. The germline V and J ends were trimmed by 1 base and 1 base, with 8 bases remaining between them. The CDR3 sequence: CAISELAGSYEQYF. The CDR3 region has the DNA TGTGCCATCAGTGAGTTGGCTGGATCCTACGAGCAGTACTTC.